Shown below are 25 T cell receptor beta chains from a single sample sequenced in a study of T cells in Graves' hyperthyroidism and ophthalmopathy. TCR beta CDR3 regions were amplified from RNA. Initially, a first-round RT-PCR of the TCR CDR3 employed the HTBI primer set. TCRdb redid the calling of the multiplex PCR reads with MiXCR, one entry per CDR3 protein. The sample lists about 340,000 distinct CDR3 sequences; over 15% were seen once. Sequencing used blood. The origin of the receptors is a woman aged 45-65 years with Graves' hyperthyroidism.

The chain links TRBV27 to TRBJ2-2; TRBD2 matches at 9 bases. Trimming took 5 bases from V and 4 from J; bases not matched to a gene: 8. Germline lookup yields CDR1 MNHEY and CDR2 SMNVEV (reference sequence). This CDR3 has 16 residues. The CDR3 region has the DNA TGTGCCAGCAGTGGAGTAGCGGGAGTTGGCACCGGGGAGCTGTTTTTT. Amino acids: CASSGVAGVGTGELFF.

This clonotype was picked up many times. The gene calls are TRBV7-2 and TRBJ2-3; a weak D match, TRBD1 (5 bases). This CDR3 has 16 residues. CDR1 and CDR2 (germline): SGHTA, FQGNSA. The V end was cut by 5 bases, the J end by 2 bases, with 17 bases between. CDR3: CASSDIFREITDTQYF. Here the CDR3 DNA reads TGTGCCAGCAGCGATATCTTCAGGGAAATCACAGATACGCAGTATTTT.

This clonotype was counted at least ten times. V and J are TRBV5-1 and TRBJ2-1, with D possibly matching TRBD1 (7 bases). This CDR3 has 16 amino acids. V gave up 4 bases and J gave up 6 bases, with 20 bases separating them. Looked up from germline, CDR1 is SGHRS and CDR2 is YFSETQ. CDR3: CASSRRDSGGSNEQFF. DNA for the CDR3: TGCGCCAGCAGCCGGCGGGACAGTGGAGGATCCAATGAGCAGTTCTTC.

This clonotype appeared a few times. The chain combines TRBV29-1 with TRBJ2-5; D not certain. Germline V CDR1 and CDR2: SQVTM, ANQGSEA. Trimming shortened V by 1 base and J by 0 bases, and 12 bases separated the two germline ends. The CDR3 sequence is 15 residues long. This chain's CDR3 is CSVEGFVGYQETQYF. As DNA, the CDR3 is TGCAGCGTTGAAGGGTTTGTTGGGTACCAAGAGACCCAGTACTTC.

This clonotype was seen a few times. V usage is TRBV7-3 and J usage is TRBJ2-2, with D possibly matching TRBD1 (5 bases). Deletions cut 1 base from V and 6 bases from J, with 12 bases between. CDR1 and CDR2 (germline): SGHTA, FQGTGA. CDR3 length equals 15 residues. Here the CDR3 DNA reads TGTGCCAGCAGCTTAAGGGGCTCGCTAGCCGGGGAGCTGTTTTTT. This translates into CASSLRGSLAGELFF.

There are many counts of this clonotype. V usage is TRBV3-1 and J usage is TRBJ1-1; D is ambiguous. This CDR3 is 15 amino acids long. Per germline, CDR1 LGHDT and CDR2 YNNKEL (reference sequence). Between the trimmed V and J ends, which lost 3 bases and 1 base, there was a span of 12 bases. The CDR3 bases are TGTGCCAGCAGCCATGATTTGAGCAGGAACACTGAAGCTTTCTTT. This codes for CASSHDLSRNTEAFF.

The chain couples TRBV19 to TRBJ1-4; no definite D call. Trimming stripped 0 bases from V and 10 bases from J, with 9 bases between. The CDR3 totals 13 residues. CDR1 is LNHDA, CDR2 SQIVND, per germline (reference sequence). The CDR3: CASSIEGPRKLFF. DNA for the CDR3: TGTGCCAGTAGTATAGAAGGCCCACGAAAACTGTTTTTT.

The V call is TRBV20-1, the J call TRBJ2-1, with D perhaps matching TRBD1 (5 bases). V lost 3 bases, J lost 5 bases, and 14 bases lay in between. Germline V gene data show CDR1 as DFQATT and CDR2 as SNEGSKA (reference sequence). The CDR3 is 14 amino acids. The CDR3 nucleotides are TGCAGTGCTAGGGGGCCCTCGTCCAACAATGAGCAGTTCTTC. Protein product: CSARGPSSNNEQFF.

This clonotype has a handful of counts. The V gene is TRBV3-1, the J gene TRBJ2-5, with D possibly being TRBD2 (5 bases). Per germline, CDR1 LGHDT and CDR2 YNNKEL (reference sequence). The V end was cut by 0 bases, the J end by 13 bases, with 21 bases between. The length of the CDR3 is 15 residues. Here the CDR3 DNA reads TGTGCCAGCAGCCAAGATTCCGAAGGAGGCGGTCTTCGGTACTTC. Protein product: CASSQDSEGGGLRYF.

This clonotype was observed at least ten times. The genes are TRBV20-1 and TRBJ1-1; no clear D gene. CDR1 is DFQATT and CDR2 is SNEGSKA in the germline V gene (reference sequence). This CDR3 comprises 13 residues. The V end lost 4 bases, the J end lost 1 base, and 10 bases lay between the germline ends. DNA for the CDR3: TGCAGTGCTACCTCTAGAGGGAACACTGAAGCTTTCTTT. Its protein product is CSATSRGNTEAFF.

The rearrangement uses TRBV5-4 and TRBJ2-3; D is undetermined. Germline CDR1 is SGHNT and CDR2 is YYREEE (reference sequence). The germline V and J ends were trimmed by 4 bases and 0 bases, with 9 bases remaining between them. The CDR3 covers 14 residues. CDR3 sequence (DNA): TGTGCCAGCAGCCCCGCCCCAAGCACAGATACGCAGTATTTT. Residues: CASSPAPSTDTQYF.

This clonotype occurred many times. J is TRBJ2-7 and V is TRBV3-1; 10 nucleotides match TRBD2. CDR3 size: 16 residues. The V segment lost 3 bases and the J segment 4 bases; nucleotides outside the gene matches: 9. From germline, CDR1 is LGHDT and CDR2 YNNKEL (reference sequence). For the CDR3, the DNA is TGTGCCAGCAGCCAGGCCGGGACTAGCGCTCCATACGAGCAGTACTTC. This encodes CASSQAGTSAPYEQYF.

This clonotype was detected many times. V gene TRBV5-1 combines with J gene TRBJ2-7; tentatively, D is TRBD2 (6 bases). The CDR3 contains 16 residues. Trimming removed 0 bases at V and 3 bases at J, with 16 bases between. Germline V CDR1 and CDR2: SGHRS, YFSETQ. The CDR3 reads CASSLAPGTGDYEQYF. The CDR3 DNA is TGCGCCAGCAGCTTGGCGCCCGGGACGGGAGACTACGAGCAGTACTTC.

The V and J genes are TRBV2 and TRBJ2-1; D is unresolved. The germline V and J ends were trimmed by 6 bases and 6 bases, with 18 bases remaining between them. The CDR3 contains 15 residues. In germline, CDR1 is SNHLY, CDR2 FYNNEI. The CDR3 DNA reads TGTGCCAGCAGCCTCCTTGGAAGTCCCTCCAATGAGCAGTTCTTC. Its translation is CASSLLGSPSNEQFF.

In this sample, this clonotype turned up a few times. V and J are TRBV7-9 and TRBJ1-6; 10 bases agree with TRBD1. This CDR3 comprises 16 residues. Germline V lookup: CDR1 SEHNR, CDR2 FQNEAQ (reference sequence). The V gene end was trimmed by 5 bases and the J gene end by 9 bases; junction bases not matched to a gene: 10. CDR3 in DNA: TGTGCCAGCAGCCCCGGAGACAGGGGGCATAGTTCACCCCTCCACTTT. It codes for CASSPGDRGHSSPLHF.

A note on this clonotype: This sequence may be a read error, since a much larger clone differs from it by one base. The chain's CDR3 is CASGLKGGISGNTIYF. The CDR3 DNA reads TGTGCCAGCGGCTTAAAGGGGGGTATCTCTGGAAACACCATATATTTT. V usage is TRBV13 and J usage is TRBJ1-3, with D possibly being TRBD1 (6 bases). The germline CDR1 and CDR2 sequences are PRHDT and FYEKMQ (reference sequence). The CDR3 covers 16 residues.

Notes on this clonotype: Given a much more abundant clone one base away, this may be a read error. The V call is TRBV9, the J call TRBJ2-3; the D is unclear. Trimming cost V 3 bases and J 5 bases, with 10 bases left between them. This CDR3 region has 13 residues. Germline lookup yields CDR1 SGDLS and CDR2 YYNGEE. This CDR3 reads CASSADDKDTQYF. In nucleotides, the CDR3 is TGTGCCAGCAGCGCAGACGATAAAGATACGCAGTATTTT.

The chain uses TRBV4-1 and TRBJ2-1; TRBD1 agrees at 9 bases. There are 16 residues in the CDR3. Germline lookup yields CDR1 MGHRA and CDR2 YSYEKL. The ends lost 5 bases at V and 8 bases at J; junction bases unmatched: 13. CDR3 in amino acids: CASSYSLDRGKDEQFF. The CDR3 region has the DNA TGCGCCAGCAGCTACAGTCTGGACAGGGGTAAAGATGAGCAGTTCTTC.

This clonotype has more than one count but fewer than ten. This chain links TRBV11-2 with TRBJ2-7; 7 bases fit TRBD1. This CDR3 comprises 14 residues. V lost 3 bases and J lost 5; bases outside the gene matches: 7. Germline V gene sequence: CDR1 SGHAT, CDR2 FQNNGV. The CDR3 loop reads CASSFDRVGHEQYV. The CDR3 bases are TGTGCCAGCAGCTTTGACAGGGTCGGCCACGAGCAGTACGTC.

This clonotype showed up many times. The J gene is TRBJ1-6, the V gene TRBV27, with TRBD1 matching 8 bases. The germline CDR1 and CDR2 sequences are MNHEY and SMNVEV (reference sequence). The CDR3 consists of 15 residues. V lost 10 bases and J lost 9; bases outside the gene matches: 14. The CDR3 region has the DNA TGTGCCATCATCCAGTGGACAGGGTTGGGTTCACCCCTCCACTTT. It specifies CAIIQWTGLGSPLHF.

The chain couples TRBV6-1 to TRBJ1-4; D unclear. The germline V gene has CDR1 MNHNS and CDR2 SASEGT. The CDR3 is 15 amino acids. With 4 bases removed from V and 0 bases from J, the gap between germline ends came to 9 bases. CDR3 sequence (DNA): TGTGCCAGCAGTGGTCTCCAGACAACTAATGAAAAACTGTTTTTT. This translates into CASSGLQTTNEKLFF.

This clonotype was picked up a small number of times. The rearrangement uses TRBV6-1 and TRBJ1-2, with 8 bases that match TRBD1. This CDR3 has 14 amino acids. The V gene end was trimmed by 3 bases and the J gene end by 6 bases; junction bases not matched to a gene: 6. The germline gives CDR1 MNHNS, CDR2 SASEGT. This CDR3 is CASSDPGGEDGYTF. The CDR3 DNA reads as TGTGCCAGCAGTGACCCAGGGGGCGAAGATGGCTACACCTTC.

In regard to this clonotype: This likely comes from a read error, as the CDR3 has no conserved phenylalanine or tryptophan at its end. V usage is TRBV3-1 and J usage is TRBJ1-2, with D unclear. With 3 bases removed from V and 4 bases from J, the gap between germline ends came to 12 bases. CDR3 length: 14 residues. CDR1 is LGHDT and CDR2 is YNNKEL in the germline V gene (reference sequence). The CDR3 spells CASSHDKGPYGYTL. The CDR3 DNA reads as TGTGCCAGCAGCCATGATAAAGGGCCCTATGGCTACACCCTC.

The chain carries TRBV12-3 or TRBV12-4 and TRBJ2-2; 8 nucleotides align to TRBD1. The trim removed 6 bases at V and 5 bases at J, leaving 11 bases unmatched. CDR3 length: 16 amino acids. CDR3 DNA: TGTGCCAGCAGAGCTCATGACAGGGGAAATACCGGGGAGCTGTTTTTT. Amino acids: CASRAHDRGNTGELFF.

The V gene is TRBV19, the J gene TRBJ2-1; 9 nucleotides agree with TRBD2. The J segment lost 0 bases and the V segment lost 3 bases, leaving 18 bases of the junction unmatched. The CDR3 contains 21 residues. Germline assignment: CDR1 LNHDA and CDR2 SQIVND (reference sequence). CDR3 amino acids: CASSMRGVGTSFPSSYNEQFF. The CDR3 DNA sequence: TGTGCCAGTAGTATGCGAGGTGTCGGGACTAGCTTTCCCAGCTCCTACAATGAGCAGTTCTTC.